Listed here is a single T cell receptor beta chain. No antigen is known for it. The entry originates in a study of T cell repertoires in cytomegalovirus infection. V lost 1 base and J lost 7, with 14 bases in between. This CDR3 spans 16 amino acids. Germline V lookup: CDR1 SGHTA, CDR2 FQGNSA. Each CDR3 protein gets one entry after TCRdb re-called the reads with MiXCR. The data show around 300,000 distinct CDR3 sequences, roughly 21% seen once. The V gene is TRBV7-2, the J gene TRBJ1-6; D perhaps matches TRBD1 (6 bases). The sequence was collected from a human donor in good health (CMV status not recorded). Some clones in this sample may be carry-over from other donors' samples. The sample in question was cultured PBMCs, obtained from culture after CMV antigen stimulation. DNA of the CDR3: TGTGCCAGCAGCTTAGTTGCAGGGGAGGCGAATTCACCCCTCCACTTT. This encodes CASSLVAGEANSPLHF.